Described below is a single T cell receptor beta chain sequence and its context. What antigen it recognizes has not been identified. Within one base of it there is no much larger clone, and no base qualities were kept. This sample was taken from a study of blood T cell repertoires in COVID-19 (dated by TCRdb to the early 2020s). Context from the whole study: Collaborator samples came from the United States, Italy and Spain and covered acute and convalescent phases of COVID-19. The material from the prospective study consisted of cDNA or gDNA derived from T cells, B-cell-depleted T cells, or PBMCs. Deeply sampled blood TCRbeta repertoires from subjects exposed to, actively infected with, or recovered from COVID-19 were included in the dataset. The repertoires were made available in a free public database intended to serve as a resource for research on the immune response to SARS-CoV-2. Samples were obtained from the ongoing ImmuneRACE study (first 160 participants) and from roughly 1,300 subjects provided by 6 global collaborators. A de-identified subject ID, COVID-19 status, age in years and sex were almost always included in the sample metadata. Where available, HLA class I and class II types were obtained from metadata supplied by the sample provider rather than from assay-based typing. General conclusions and limits of the study: How much clinical and demographic metadata was included differed by source and by participant, and the metadata was provided uncurated.

The collaborating institutions used their own protocols to collect whole blood in K2EDTA tubes. Collaborator samples were shipped for TCRbeta analysis as frozen whole blood, isolated PBMCs, or DNA extracted from either sample type. The CDR3 starts with the cysteine, ends with the phenylalanine, and has 16 residues. This entry keeps only the CDR3 DNA: 48 bases, framed from base 1. Based on the germline V gene, the CDR1 and CDR2 sequences are MNHEY and SVGAGI. The trim is 0 bases for V and 3 bases for J, with a gap of 12 bases between the germline ends. TCRbeta CDR3 regions were amplified from genomic DNA by means of the immunoSEQ Assay, a bias-controlled multiplex PCR. The study's own analysis went as follows. The number of nucleated cells in each sample was estimated from the amplification of reference gene primers within the assay. To quantify the absolute abundance of each unique TCRbeta CDR3 rearrangement, sequence reads were collapsed and filtered. For each sample, productive Simpson clonality was calculated as the square root of Simpson's diversity index across productive rearrangements. Imported from immuneACCESS, the table was reduced by TCRdb to in-frame sequences with V and J called. These copies leave out some clones; in studies compared against another copy, an unresolved V gene accounts for under half, and the cause of the remainder is not known. That table supplies the V and J calls and clone size; D and trimming were determined from the DNA. The sample table holds approximately 60,000 clones, of which 82% were seen once. Of the sample, 8.2% falls within the top ten clones.

The V gene is TRBV6-5 and the J gene is TRBJ2-1; the D gene cannot be named for sure. This receptor was identified in a woman of 80 years or more with acute or convalescent COVID-19. Sequenced input: peripheral blood. The nucleotide sequence reads as follows: TGTGCCAGCAGTTACTCGCTTACACACCACTACAATGAGCAGTTCTTC. This encodes CASSYSLTHHYNEQFF.